This record concerns one T cell receptor (beta chain) sequence. The CDR3 loop spans 16 amino acids. V shed 5 bases, J shed 8 bases, and the junction held 14 bases outside the gene matches. Germline loops: CDR1 SGHVS, CDR2 FQNEAQ. The source of the sample is a study of blood T cell repertoires in COVID-19. Using immunoSEQ multiplex PCR, the repertoire was profiled, and TCRdb retains in-frame clones only, with some absent. The sample shows 150,000 to 200,000 clones, 75% to 85% of them seen only once. The clonotype was recovered from a man aged 45-65 years who had recovered from COVID-19. The rearrangement joins TRBV7-8 to TRBJ1-4; 7 bases match TRBD1. The sample taken for sequencing was PBMCs or T cells enriched from blood (not recorded which). In nucleotides, the CDR3 is TGTGCCAGCAGCCTCAGACAGGGATTTCTTGGGGAAAAACTGTTTTTT. Amino acid sequence: CASSLRQGFLGEKLFF.